A single sample is the source of the 30 T cell receptor beta chains below, sequenced in a study of T cells in Graves' hyperthyroidism and ophthalmopathy. There were TCR beta CDR3 regions amplified from RNA transcripts. In the first-round RT-PCR of the TCR CDR3, the HTBI primer set was used. MiXCR, run by TCRdb on the multiplex PCR reads, gives a single entry per CDR3 protein. The table has 250,000 to 350,000 distinct CDR3 sequences, about a sixth seen once. The sequenced sample consisted of blood. The source of these receptors is a woman aged 55-69 years with Graves' ophthalmopathy.

This clonotype was seen ten or more times. The V and J genes are TRBV28 and TRBJ2-1, with D uncertain. This CDR3 spans 14 amino acids. The germline gives CDR1 MDHEN, CDR2 SYDVKM. V lost 3 bases and J lost 6, with 12 bases in between. CDR3 residues: CASSFPQRANEQFF. CDR3 DNA sequence: TGTGCCAGCAGTTTCCCCCAGCGCGCCAATGAGCAGTTCTTC.

The table lists this clonotype with many counts. The chain combines TRBV20-1 with TRBJ2-5; no clear D. Germline-derived CDR1 and CDR2 are DFQATT and SNEGSKA (reference sequence). This CDR3 has 12 residues. Trimming pared 3 bases from V and 2 bases from J, leaving 7 bases between. Here the CDR3 reads CSASPLQETQYF. As DNA, the CDR3 is TGCAGTGCTAGTCCCCTGCAAGAGACCCAGTACTTC.

The sample holds a few counts of this clonotype. J is TRBJ2-1 and V is TRBV10-1, with 8 bases that match TRBD2. The CDR3 extends over 16 amino acids. Germline CDR1 is WNHNN and CDR2 is SYGVQD (reference sequence). V trimming: 1 base; J trimming: 8 bases; junction bases outside the gene matches: 10. The CDR3 loop reads CASSELRSGGRYEQFF. CDR3 coding DNA: TGCGCCAGCAGTGAGTTACGAAGCGGGGGTAGGTATGAGCAGTTCTTC.

This clonotype appeared a few times. A much larger clonotype is one base distant, so this may be a read error. In DNA form, the CDR3 reads TGTGGCAGCAGCTTCGGACAGAGCGGGGTCTATGGCTACACCTTC. Its protein product is CGSSFGQSGVYGYTF. The chain is built from TRBV7-2 and TRBJ1-2; D is possibly TRBD1 (6 bases). The germline V gene has CDR1 SGHTA and CDR2 FQGNSA. This CDR3 is built from 15 residues.

The gene calls are TRBV6-1 and TRBJ1-2, with TRBD1 matching 7 bases. V gave up 4 bases and J gave up 3 bases; unmatched junction bases: 8. Germline CDR1 MNHNS, CDR2 SASEGT. The CDR3 has 15 amino acids. The DNA for the CDR3 is TGTGCCAGCAGTGCCCGAGACAGGGCCCACTATGGCTACACCTTC. Its protein is CASSARDRAHYGYTF.

This clonotype was observed many times. This chain links TRBV6-1 with TRBJ1-1; tentatively, D is TRBD1 (5 bases). The CDR3 spans 14 residues. Trimming took 5 bases from V and 6 from J, leaving 16 bases between them. Germline loops: CDR1 MNHNS, CDR2 SASEGT. The DNA for the CDR3 is TGTGCCAGCAGTCCCAGAATTTTGGGACCTGAAGCTTTCTTT. Its protein product is CASSPRILGPEAFF.

This clonotype has at least ten counts. The chain has TRBV5-1 and TRBJ2-7, with D perhaps matching TRBD1 (5 bases). Looked up from germline, CDR1 is SGHRS and CDR2 is YFSETQ. Trimming pared 0 bases from V and 2 bases from J, leaving 21 bases between. The CDR3 totals 18 residues. CDR3 region: CASSLVPQSLTDTYEQYF. CDR3 in DNA: TGCGCCAGCAGCTTGGTGCCCCAATCTTTGACAGACACCTACGAGCAGTACTTC.

J is TRBJ1-1 and V is TRBV6-1; D gene ambiguous. CDR1 and CDR2 from the germline V gene are MNHNS and SASEGT. This CDR3 contains 14 residues. V was pared by 6 bases and J by 4 bases, with 15 bases between. CDR3 amino acids: CASSQRGDSTEAFF. The CDR3 nucleotides read TGTGCCAGCAGCCAGCGGGGAGATAGCACTGAAGCTTTCTTT.

About this clonotype: A much larger clone lies a single base off, so this may be a read error. The CDR3 is CSAALEEQFF. The CDR3 nucleotides are TGCAGCGCTGCGCTGGAAGAGCAGTTCTTC. The chain recombines TRBV29-1 with TRBJ2-1, with D uncertain. The CDR3 totals 10 residues. V lost 7 bases, J lost 10 bases, and 11 bases lay in between. Germline assignment: CDR1 SQVTM and CDR2 ANQGSEA.

This clonotype came up a few times. CDR3 sequence (DNA): TGTGCCACCAGTGACCTCCGGGACACCAAAAATCAAGAGACCCAGTACTTC. Its translation is CATSDLRDTKNQETQYF. The gene calls are TRBV24-1 and TRBJ2-5, with D tentatively TRBD1 (6 bases). Per germline, CDR1 KGHDR and CDR2 SFDVKD. Trimming pared 4 bases from V and 2 bases from J, leaving 19 bases between. The CDR3 consists of 17 residues.

In its sample, this clonotype was seen many times. The CDR3 loop is CATILGGSKNNEQFF. The CDR3 DNA reads as TGTGCCACCATTTTGGGCGGGAGTAAGAACAATGAGCAGTTCTTC. The chain is built from TRBV28 and TRBJ2-1; 7 nucleotides agree with TRBD2. This CDR3 region has 15 residues. Germline V CDR1 and CDR2: MDHEN, SYDVKM. V shed 10 bases and J 5 bases; nucleotides not matched to a gene: 14.

This clonotype showed up many times. The chain joins TRBV7-2 to TRBJ2-5, with D perhaps being TRBD1 or TRBD2 (7 bases each). Germline values: CDR1 SGHTA, CDR2 FQGNSA. V was clipped by 2 bases and J by 5 bases, with 15 bases between them. The CDR3 runs 15 residues. CDR3 residues: CASSLQGGNGETQYF. CDR3 sequence (DNA): TGTGCCAGCAGCTTACAGGGGGGGAATGGGGAGACCCAGTACTTC.

This clonotype was recorded a few times. The DNA for the CDR3 is TGTGCCAGCAGTGCCTACGGGGCAGTAGGCTACACCTTC. The encoded protein is CASSAYGAVGYTF. The rearrangement joins TRBV2 to TRBJ1-2, with a tentative D call TRBD1 (5 bases). Germline V gene sequence: CDR1 SNHLY, CDR2 FYNNEI. CDR3 length: 13 residues. The V end was cut by 4 bases, the J end by 8 bases, with 14 bases between.

At least ten counts were recorded for this clonotype. The chain uses TRBV20-1 and TRBJ2-5; TRBD2 aligns across 7 bases. The germline V gene has CDR1 DFQATT and CDR2 SNEGSKA (reference sequence). V was pared by 6 bases and J by 4 bases, with 17 bases of the junction left unmatched. The CDR3 runs to 16 residues. The chain's CDR3 is CSAPPGGSWARETQYF. For the CDR3, the DNA is TGCAGTGCGCCCCCCGGGGGGAGTTGGGCCCGAGAGACCCAGTACTTC.

This clonotype was observed at least ten times. The chain uses TRBV6-1 and TRBJ1-1, with TRBD1 as a possible D gene (6 bases). The CDR3 contains 16 residues. Germline V gene sequence: CDR1 MNHNS, CDR2 SASEGT. V lost 6 bases to trimming and J lost 4 bases, with 21 bases between them. The CDR3: CASRAVGGAIGTEAFF. DNA of the CDR3: TGTGCCAGCAGGGCCGTGGGGGGGGCGATCGGCACTGAAGCTTTCTTT.

This clonotype showed up many times. The rearrangement uses TRBV18 and TRBJ2-3; the D is unclear. Looked up from germline, CDR1 is KGHSH and CDR2 is LQKENI. V gave up 0 bases and J gave up 3 bases, with 10 bases separating them. The CDR3 runs 15 residues. CDR3 region: CASSPPSLGTDTQYF. CDR3 DNA sequence: TGTGCCAGCTCACCACCGAGCTTAGGGACAGATACGCAGTATTTT.

J is TRBJ1-6 and V is TRBV28; no definite D call. V lost 6 bases and J 0 bases, leaving 6 bases between the germline ends. This CDR3 region has 14 residues. The germline gives CDR1 MDHEN, CDR2 SYDVKM. The CDR3 sequence: CASSIGSYNSPLHF. CDR3 DNA: TGTGCCAGCAGCATAGGCTCCTATAATTCACCCCTCCACTTT. The whole variable domain, remainder taken from reference TRBV28 and TRBJ1-6, is DVKVTQSSRYLVKRTGEKVFLECVQDMDHENMFWYRQDPGLGLRLIYFSYDVKMKEKGDIPEGYSVSREKKERFSLILESASTNQTSMYLCASSIGSYNSPLHFGNGTRLTVT.

This rearrangement joins TRBV5-1 to TRBJ2-1; no clear D gene. CDR1 is SGHRS, CDR2 YFSETQ, per germline. V was pared by 0 bases and J by 6 bases, with 7 bases between. This CDR3 region has 13 residues. CDR3 DNA: TGCGCCAGCAGCTTGGCGGCCCTCAATGAGCAGTTCTTC. This translates into CASSLAALNEQFF.

Ten or more counts support this clonotype. This sequence joins TRBV6-2 or TRBV6-3 and TRBJ2-7, with TRBD2 matching over 13 bases. The germline V gene has CDR1 MNHEY and CDR2 SVGEGT. The CDR3 sequence is 19 residues long. J gave up 5 bases and V 0 bases, and 13 bases lay outside the gene matches. The CDR3: CASSYSALTSGRADDEQYF. CDR3 in DNA: TGTGCCAGCAGTTACTCGGCCCTTACTAGCGGGAGGGCCGACGACGAGCAGTACTTC.

This clonotype has a handful of counts. The J gene is TRBJ1-6, the V gene TRBV12-3 or TRBV12-4; no clear D. Trimming removed 2 bases from V and 6 bases from J, with 8 bases in between. The CDR3 covers 14 residues. CDR3 region: CASSLRVGNSPLHF. CDR3 nucleotide sequence: TGTGCCAGCAGTTTAAGGGTCGGTAATTCACCCCTCCACTTT.

The rearrangement joins TRBV19 to TRBJ2-6; TRBD1 matches at 11 bases. The V gene's germline CDR1 is LNHDA and CDR2 SQIVND (reference sequence). This CDR3 has 19 residues. V dropped 3 bases and J dropped 0; count of bases not matched to a gene: 7. The CDR3 bases are TGTGCCAGTAGTATGCATACCGGGACAGGGGGCTCTGGGGCCAACGTCCTGACTTTC. As protein: CASSMHTGTGGSGANVLTF.

The sample holds many counts of this clonotype. The chain uses TRBV20-1 and TRBJ2-1; 9 bases map to TRBD2. Germline-derived CDR1 and CDR2 are DFQATT and SNEGSKA (reference sequence). J lost 7 bases, V lost 6 bases, and 7 bases had no gene match. The CDR3 is 13 amino acids. The CDR3 reads CSAGGGARNEQFF. The CDR3 region has the DNA TGCAGTGCCGGCGGGGGGGCCAGGAATGAGCAGTTCTTC.

The chain uses TRBV19 and TRBJ1-5; perhaps TRBD1 as D (6 bases). V lost 4 bases to trimming and J lost 4 bases, with 14 bases between them. Germline assignment: CDR1 LNHDA and CDR2 SQIVND (reference sequence). There are 15 residues in the CDR3. CDR3 coding DNA: TGTGCCAGTAGTACGACCGACAGGAGAAATCAGCCCCAGCATTTT. Amino acids: CASSTTDRRNQPQHF.

This clonotype occurred a few times. The chain links TRBV4-1 to TRBJ1-1; 8 nucleotides align to TRBD1. This CDR3 region has 14 residues. From germline, CDR1 is MGHRA and CDR2 YSYEKL. J gave up 5 bases and V 1 base, and 3 bases lay outside the gene matches. Here the CDR3 DNA reads TGCGCCAGCAGCCAAGGGACAGGGAAAACTGAAGCTTTCTTT. It is translated as CASSQGTGKTEAFF.

The rearrangement uses TRBV24-1 and TRBJ2-7; 7 bases fit TRBD1. V lost 4 bases and J lost 2; bases outside the gene matches: 10. This CDR3 is 16 amino acids long. Germline values: CDR1 KGHDR, CDR2 SFDVKD. The CDR3 loop is CATSDPRQGDTYEQYF. Here the CDR3 DNA reads TGTGCCACCAGTGACCCACGCCAGGGGGACACCTACGAGCAGTACTTC.

The J gene is TRBJ2-3, the V gene TRBV11-1; D ambiguous. The germline CDR1 and CDR2 sequences are SGHAT and FQDESV (reference sequence). The CDR3 runs to 14 residues. The ends were cut back, 1 base at V and 1 base at J, with 6 bases in the middle. This chain's CDR3 is CASSLEVGTDTQYF. CDR3 DNA sequence: TGTGCCAGCAGCTTAGAAGTGGGCACAGATACGCAGTATTTT.

This rearrangement joins TRBV20-1 to TRBJ1-1; no firm D call. Germline CDR1 is DFQATT and CDR2 is SNEGSKA (reference sequence). V was trimmed by 2 bases and J by 2 bases, leaving 18 bases between them. The CDR3 is 16 residues long. This chain's CDR3 is CSARHRAANQNTEAFF. The CDR3 nucleotides are TGCAGTGCTAGACACCGGGCCGCGAACCAAAACACTGAAGCTTTCTTT.

This clonotype came up many times. The chain employs TRBV4-1 and TRBJ1-2; the D gene is possibly TRBD1 (5 bases). V lost 1 base to trimming and J lost 7 bases, with 13 bases between them. Germline CDR1 and CDR2: MGHRA and YSYEKL. There are 14 residues in the CDR3. DNA for the CDR3: TGCGCCAGCAGCCAAGGCCCGGGGACTGGTGGCTACACCTTC. Translating gives CASSQGPGTGGYTF.

Ten or more counts support this clonotype. The chain has TRBV7-2 and TRBJ1-5; D remains unclear. With 1 base removed from V and 1 base from J, the gap between germline ends came to 14 bases. CDR3 size: 17 residues. Germline CDR1 reads SGHTA; CDR2 reads FQGNSA. CDR3 sequence (DNA): TGTGCCAGCAGCTTAGGAGTTTCGGGGTACAGCAATCAGCCCCAGCATTTT. It translates to CASSLGVSGYSNQPQHF.

The chain combines TRBV10-3 with TRBJ2-7; 9 positions agree with TRBD1. Germline assignment: CDR1 ENHRY and CDR2 SYGVKD. V shed 5 bases, J shed 9 bases, and the junction held 11 bases outside the gene matches. There are 14 residues in the CDR3. The CDR3 bases are TGTGCCATCAGTTCGGGACAGGGATTAAGCGGGCAGTACTTC. Encoded protein: CAISSGQGLSGQYF.